The 9 T cell receptor beta chains listed next were all sequenced from one sample in a study of shared clonotypes between healthy human individuals. Profiled with immunoSEQ multiplex PCR; TCRdb holds only in-frame clones, not every one. The table shows over 850,000 clones, with about four fifths occurring only once. Sequences were obtained from memory CD4+ T cells from PBMCs. As for subset: CD45RA-negative fraction. All receptors derive from a man aged 18 to 29 in good health. Some clones in this sample may be carry-over from other donors' samples.

This clone showed up just once. This chain connects TRBV5-6 to TRBJ1-4, with D possibly TRBD1 on 5 matching bases. The V and J ends lost 4 bases and 5 bases respectively, with 9 bases between them. The CDR3 has 13 residues. Germline CDR1 SGHDT, CDR2 YYEEEE. The CDR3 spells CASSRGINEKLFF. DNA for the CDR3: TGTGCCAGCAGCCGGGGGATAAATGAAAAACTGTTTTTT. Complete variable domain (other parts from reference TRBV5-6 and TRBJ1-4): DAGVTQSPTHLIKTRGQQVTLRCSPKSGHDTVSWYQQALGQGPQFIFQYYEEEERQRGNFPDRFSGHQFPNYSSELNVNALLLGDSALYLCASSRGINEKLFFGSGTQLSVL.

The V call is TRBV5-6, the J call TRBJ2-5, with D perhaps matching TRBD2 (6 bases). CDR1 is SGHDT, CDR2 YYEEEE, per germline. The V end was cut by 4 bases, the J end by 5 bases, with 15 bases between. The CDR3 covers 14 residues. CDR3 residues: CASSPAPGDETQYF. CDR3 sequence (DNA): TGTGCCAGCAGCCCGGCCCCGGGAGATGAGACCCAGTACTTC.

The chain uses TRBV18 and TRBJ2-2; tentatively, D is TRBD1 (5 bases). Trimming cost V 1 base and J 7 bases, with 10 bases left between them. Germline V gives CDR1 KGHSH, CDR2 LQKENI. The CDR3 is made up of 14 amino acids. The CDR3 reads CASSPLGQDGELFF. CDR3 sequence (DNA): TGTGCCAGCTCACCACTGGGGCAGGACGGGGAGCTGTTTTTT.

The chain combines TRBV5-1 with TRBJ2-5; D not certain. Germline CDR1 and CDR2: SGHRS and YFSETQ. Trimming removed 4 bases from V and 4 bases from J, with 17 bases in between. The CDR3 is 15 amino acids. The CDR3 here is CASSPSLSLGETQYF. In nucleotides, the CDR3 is TGCGCCAGCAGCCCGAGTCTATCACTGGGAGAGACCCAGTACTTC.

This clone was observed once. The rearrangement links TRBV29-1 to TRBJ1-4; 7 bases fit TRBD1. Germline lookup yields CDR1 SQVTM and CDR2 ANQGSEA. The CDR3 length is 14 residues. Germline trimming cut 4 bases from V and 4 bases from J; bases unmatched to any gene: 6. Here the CDR3 reads CSVGRDSNNEKLFF. The CDR3 DNA sequence: TGCAGCGTTGGAAGGGACAGCAATAATGAAAAACTGTTTTTT.

V usage is TRBV7-9 and J usage is TRBJ2-3; no clear D. This CDR3 comprises 13 residues. CDR1 SEHNR and CDR2 FQNEAQ come from the germline V gene (reference sequence). Trimming shortened V by 3 bases and J by 3 bases, and 7 bases separated the two germline ends. The CDR3 region is CASSFHHTDTQYF. The CDR3 nucleotides read TGTGCCAGCAGCTTCCACCATACAGATACGCAGTATTTT.

The chain uses TRBV6-1 and TRBJ2-5; perhaps TRBD1 as D (5 bases). V gave up 5 bases and J gave up 7 bases, with 14 bases separating them. This CDR3 spans 13 amino acids. Germline V lookup: CDR1 MNHNS, CDR2 SASEGT. The CDR3 sequence is CASSLSRVVTQYF. The DNA for the CDR3 is TGTGCCAGCAGTCTATCCAGGGTTGTGACCCAGTACTTC.

The chain recombines TRBV11-1 with TRBJ1-1, with a weak D call TRBD1 (5 bases). V lost 6 bases and J 5 bases, leaving 10 bases between the germline ends. Germline-derived CDR1 and CDR2 are SGHAT and FQDESV (reference sequence). The CDR3 loop spans 12 amino acids. CDR3 nucleotide sequence: TGTGCCAGCAGGACGGGGGGGACTGAAGCTTTCTTT. Protein product: CASRTGGTEAFF.

The V and J genes are TRBV29-1 and TRBJ2-3, with 8 bases that match TRBD2. V was pared by 3 bases and J by 4 bases, with 6 bases of the junction left unmatched. CDR3 length: 14 residues. CDR1 and CDR2 (germline): SQVTM, ANQGSEA. The CDR3 spells CSVDGGLGADTQYF. The DNA of the CDR3 is TGCAGCGTTGATGGGGGACTAGGAGCAGATACGCAGTATTTT.